This TCR beta chain was identified during a study of T cell repertoires in cytomegalovirus infection. Looking at the study overall: In the study, CMV epitopes included recently identified HLA-C-restricted and well-studied HLA-B-restricted ones. Findings and limits, study-wide: Cumulative public TCR beta family frequency identified CMV carriers with the relevant HLA. HLA-C-restricted CMV clonotypes gave the most frequent clonotype in two of eight donors.

CDR3 length: 17 amino acids. The V segment lost 4 bases and the J segment 0 bases; nucleotides outside the gene matches: 6. Germline V gene sequence: CDR1 MNHEY, CDR2 SMNVEV (reference sequence). A single record per CDR3 protein comes from TCRdb applying MiXCR to the reads. Among approximately 220,000 distinct CDR3 sequences listed, around 40% were seen once. This clonotype has a handful of counts. The antigen is not known. The specimen comprised CD8+ T cells from cultured PBMCs, sampled from culture after CMV antigen stimulation. This rearrangement joins TRBV27 to TRBJ2-1, with 10 nucleotides matching TRBD1. The sequence derives from a human donor in good health (CMV status not recorded). Some clones in this sample may be carry-over from other donors' samples. The CDR3: CASSSLRTGGSYNEQFF. CDR3 bases: TGTGCCAGCAGTTCCCTTCGGACAGGGGGCTCCTACAATGAGCAGTTCTTC.